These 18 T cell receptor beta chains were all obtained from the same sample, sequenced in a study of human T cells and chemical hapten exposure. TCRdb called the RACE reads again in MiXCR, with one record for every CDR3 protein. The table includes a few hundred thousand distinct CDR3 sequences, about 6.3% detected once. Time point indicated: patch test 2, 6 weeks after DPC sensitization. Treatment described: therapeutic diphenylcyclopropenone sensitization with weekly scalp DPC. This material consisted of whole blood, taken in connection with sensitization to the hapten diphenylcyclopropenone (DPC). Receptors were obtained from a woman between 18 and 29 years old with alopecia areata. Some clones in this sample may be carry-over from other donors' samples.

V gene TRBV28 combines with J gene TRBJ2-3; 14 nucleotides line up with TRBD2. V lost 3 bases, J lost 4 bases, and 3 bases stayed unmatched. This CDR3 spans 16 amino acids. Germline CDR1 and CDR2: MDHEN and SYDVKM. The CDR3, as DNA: TGTGCCAGCAGTTTGACTAGCGGGGGGGCCTCAGATACGCAGTATTTT. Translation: CASSLTSGGASDTQYF. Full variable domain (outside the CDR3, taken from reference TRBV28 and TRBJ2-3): DVKVTQSSRYLVKRTGEKVFLECVQDMDHENMFWYRQDPGLGLRLIYFSYDVKMKEKGDIPEGYSVSREKKERFSLILESASTNQTSMYLCASSLTSGGASDTQYFGPGTRLTVL.

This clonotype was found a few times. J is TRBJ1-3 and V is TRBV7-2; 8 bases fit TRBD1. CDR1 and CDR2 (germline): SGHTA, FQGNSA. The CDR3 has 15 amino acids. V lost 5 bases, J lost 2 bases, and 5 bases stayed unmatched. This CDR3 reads CASSVDRGTGNTIYF. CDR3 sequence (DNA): TGTGCCAGCAGCGTAGACAGGGGCACTGGAAACACCATATATTTT.

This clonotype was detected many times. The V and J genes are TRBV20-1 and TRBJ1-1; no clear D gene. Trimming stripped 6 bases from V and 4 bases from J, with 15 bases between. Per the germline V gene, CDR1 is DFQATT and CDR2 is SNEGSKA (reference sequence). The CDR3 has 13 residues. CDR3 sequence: CSALRDLSTEAFF. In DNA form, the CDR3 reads TGCAGTGCCTTACGAGACTTGTCCACTGAAGCTTTCTTT.

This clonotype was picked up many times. The CDR3 region has the DNA TGTGCCAGCAGGGGGGGGGCAGATACGCAGTATTTT. Translating gives CASRGGADTQYF. The chain uses TRBV28 and TRBJ2-3, with 7 bases aligning to TRBD2. Looked up from germline, CDR1 is MDHEN and CDR2 is SYDVKM. CDR3 length: 12 residues. V trimming: 6 bases; J trimming: 4 bases; junction bases outside the gene matches: 1. Together with reference TRBV28 and TRBJ2-3, the CDR3 gives the full variable domain: DVKVTQSSRYLVKRTGEKVFLECVQDMDHENMFWYRQDPGLGLRLIYFSYDVKMKEKGDIPEGYSVSREKKERFSLILESASTNQTSMYLCASRGGADTQYFGPGTRLTVL.

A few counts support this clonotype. DNA for the CDR3: TGTGCCAGCAGTTTGGAAGGGGGAGGGATCACTGAAGCTTTCTTT. This sequence encodes CASSLEGGGITEAFF. This chain joins TRBV6-6 and TRBJ1-1, with D maybe TRBD1 (6 bases). Germline V gene data show CDR1 as MNHNY and CDR2 as SVGAGI (reference sequence). V was shortened by 4 bases and J by 4 bases, with 16 bases between the two germline ends. The CDR3 consists of 15 residues.

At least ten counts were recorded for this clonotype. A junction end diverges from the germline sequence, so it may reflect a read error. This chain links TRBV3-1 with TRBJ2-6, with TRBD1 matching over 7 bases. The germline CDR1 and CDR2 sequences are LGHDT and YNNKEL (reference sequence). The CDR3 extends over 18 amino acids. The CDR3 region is CASSEDRAFAAGANVLTF. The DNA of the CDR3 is TGTGCCAGCAGCGAAGACAGGGCCTTCGCGGCTGGGGCCAACGTCCTGACTTTC.

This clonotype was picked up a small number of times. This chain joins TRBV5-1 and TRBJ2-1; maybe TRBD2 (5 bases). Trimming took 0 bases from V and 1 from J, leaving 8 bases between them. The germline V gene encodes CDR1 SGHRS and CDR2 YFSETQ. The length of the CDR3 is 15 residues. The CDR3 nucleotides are TGCGCCAGCAGCTTGGGAGGGATATCCTACAATGAGCAGTTCTTC. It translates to CASSLGGISYNEQFF.

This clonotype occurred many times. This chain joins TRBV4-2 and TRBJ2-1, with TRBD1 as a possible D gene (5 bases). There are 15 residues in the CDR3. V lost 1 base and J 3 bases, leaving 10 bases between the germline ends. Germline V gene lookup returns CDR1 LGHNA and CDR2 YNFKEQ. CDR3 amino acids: CASSQVKGDYNEQFF. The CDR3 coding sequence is TGTGCCAGCAGCCAAGTGAAAGGGGACTACAATGAGCAGTTCTTC.

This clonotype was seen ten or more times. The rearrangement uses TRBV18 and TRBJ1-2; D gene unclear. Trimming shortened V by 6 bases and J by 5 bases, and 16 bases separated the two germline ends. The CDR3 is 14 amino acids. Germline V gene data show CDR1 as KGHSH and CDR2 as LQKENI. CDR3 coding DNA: TGTGCCAGCTCGCCCCCGGGCAGCAATTATGGCTACACCTTC. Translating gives CASSPPGSNYGYTF.

The DNA for the CDR3 is TGTGCCAGCAGCCCCCTACAGGGGGACCCTCTTGAAGCTTTCTTT. This gives the protein CASSPLQGDPLEAFF. The chain joins TRBV7-9 to TRBJ1-1; 8 nucleotides agree with TRBD1. V was pared by 5 bases and J by 7 bases, with 12 bases of the junction left unmatched. The germline V gene has CDR1 SEHNR and CDR2 FQNEAQ (reference sequence). CDR3 length: 15 amino acids.

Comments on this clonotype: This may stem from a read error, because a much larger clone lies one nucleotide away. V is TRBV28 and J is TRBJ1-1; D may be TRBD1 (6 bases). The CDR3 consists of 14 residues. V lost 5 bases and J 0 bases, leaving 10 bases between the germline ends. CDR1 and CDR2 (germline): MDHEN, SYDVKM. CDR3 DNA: TGTGCCAGCAGTCCGGGACACATGAACACTGAAGCTTTCTTT. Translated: CASSPGHMNTEAFF.

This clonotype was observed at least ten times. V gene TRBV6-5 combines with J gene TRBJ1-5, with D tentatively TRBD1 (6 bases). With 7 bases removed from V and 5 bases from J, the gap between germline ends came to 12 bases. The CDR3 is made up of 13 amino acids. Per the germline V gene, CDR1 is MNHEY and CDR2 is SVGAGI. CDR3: CASKRDKYQPQHF. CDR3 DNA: TGTGCCAGCAAAAGGGACAAGTATCAGCCCCAGCATTTT.

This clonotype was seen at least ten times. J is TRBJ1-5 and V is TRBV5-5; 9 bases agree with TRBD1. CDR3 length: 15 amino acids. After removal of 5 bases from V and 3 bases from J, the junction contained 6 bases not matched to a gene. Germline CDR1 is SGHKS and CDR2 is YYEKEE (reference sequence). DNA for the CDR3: TGTGCCAGCAGTTCACAGGGGGCCTACAATCAGCCCCAGCATTTT. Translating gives CASSSQGAYNQPQHF.

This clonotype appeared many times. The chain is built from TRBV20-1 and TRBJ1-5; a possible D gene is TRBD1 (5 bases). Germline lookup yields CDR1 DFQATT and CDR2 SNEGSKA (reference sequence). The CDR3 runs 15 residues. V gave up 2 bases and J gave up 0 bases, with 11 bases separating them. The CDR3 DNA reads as TGCAGTGCTAGATCAAGTGGGGCTAGCAATCAGCCCCAGCATTTT. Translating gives CSARSSGASNQPQHF.

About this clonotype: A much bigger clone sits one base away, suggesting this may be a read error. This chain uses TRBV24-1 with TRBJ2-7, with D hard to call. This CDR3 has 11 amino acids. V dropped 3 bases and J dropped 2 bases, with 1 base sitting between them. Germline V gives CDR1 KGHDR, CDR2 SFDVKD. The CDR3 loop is CATSDTYEQYF. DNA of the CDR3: TGTGCCACCAGTGATACCTACGAGCAGTACTTC.

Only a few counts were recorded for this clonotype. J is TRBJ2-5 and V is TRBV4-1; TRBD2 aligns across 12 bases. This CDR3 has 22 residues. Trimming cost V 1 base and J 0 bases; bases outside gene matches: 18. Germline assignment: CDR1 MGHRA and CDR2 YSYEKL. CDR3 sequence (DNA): TGCGCCAGCAGCCAAGCCCGCCAAGAAACTAGCGGGGGGCGCCTCTACCAAGAGACCCAGTACTTC. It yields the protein CASSQARQETSGGRLYQETQYF.

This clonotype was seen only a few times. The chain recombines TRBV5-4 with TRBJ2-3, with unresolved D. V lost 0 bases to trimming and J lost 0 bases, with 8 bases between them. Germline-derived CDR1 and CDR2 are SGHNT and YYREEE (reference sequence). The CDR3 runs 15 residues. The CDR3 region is CASSLVNPSTDTQYF. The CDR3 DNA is TGTGCCAGCAGCTTGGTAAACCCTAGCACAGATACGCAGTATTTT.

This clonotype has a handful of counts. CDR3 nucleotides: TGTGCCAGCAGCCCCGTTGGGGGTTCTAATGAAAAACTGTTTTTT. Its translation: CASSPVGGSNEKLFF. The rearrangement joins TRBV7-8 to TRBJ1-4; a weak D match, TRBD1 (5 bases). Trimming pared 5 bases from V and 3 bases from J, leaving 13 bases between. The CDR3 runs to 15 residues. Germline V gene lookup returns CDR1 SGHVS and CDR2 FQNEAQ.